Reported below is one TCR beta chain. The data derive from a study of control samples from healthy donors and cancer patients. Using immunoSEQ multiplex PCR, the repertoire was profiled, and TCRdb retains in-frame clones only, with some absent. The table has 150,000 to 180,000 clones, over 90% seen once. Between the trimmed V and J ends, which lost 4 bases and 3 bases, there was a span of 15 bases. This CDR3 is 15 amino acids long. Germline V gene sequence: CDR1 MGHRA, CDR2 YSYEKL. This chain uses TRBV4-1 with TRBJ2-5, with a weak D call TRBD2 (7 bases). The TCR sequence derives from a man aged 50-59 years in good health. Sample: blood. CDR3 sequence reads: CASSRGGGHEETQYF. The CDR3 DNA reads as TGCGCCAGCAGCCGGGGGGGCGGACACGAAGAGACCCAGTACTTC.